The 5 T cell receptor beta chains below were found in one sample sequenced in a study of T cell repertoires in cytomegalovirus infection. TCRdb processed the reads anew with MiXCR; each CDR3 protein has one entry. This sample has fewer than 250,000 distinct CDR3 sequences, with approximately 13% found just once. Sequencing input: PBMCs. These receptors all stem from a human donor in good health (CMV status not recorded). Some clones in this sample may be carry-over from other donors' samples.

This clonotype was detected ten times or more. The J gene is TRBJ1-2, the V gene TRBV7-3; 9 bases match TRBD1. Trimming took 4 bases from V and 2 from J; bases not matched to a gene: 8. This CDR3 has 16 residues. Germline lookup yields CDR1 SGHTA and CDR2 FQGTGA. The CDR3 region is CASSSRPGTGNYGYTF. For the CDR3, the DNA is TGTGCCAGCAGCTCCCGGCCCGGGACAGGGAACTATGGCTACACCTTC.

This clonotype was found many times. The chain links TRBV11-3 to TRBJ2-7; D remains ambiguous. From germline, CDR1 is SGHNT and CDR2 YENEEA. Trimming shortened V by 3 bases and J by 0 bases, and 9 bases separated the two germline ends. The CDR3 runs 14 residues. The CDR3 sequence is CASSFSPGSYEQYF. The CDR3 DNA reads TGTGCCAGCAGCTTCTCTCCCGGCTCCTACGAGCAGTACTTC.

This clonotype was seen ten or more times. V and J are TRBV12-3 or TRBV12-4 and TRBJ1-2; D gene uncertain. Trimming took 4 bases from V and 9 from J, leaving 12 bases between them. The length of the CDR3 is 12 residues. The CDR3 sequence is CASSSDTPSYTF. The CDR3 DNA is TGTGCCAGCAGTTCCGACACCCCAAGCTACACCTTC.

J is TRBJ2-1 and V is TRBV29-1, with D perhaps being TRBD1 or TRBD2 (6 bases each). The CDR3 has 14 residues. Germline lookup yields CDR1 SQVTM and CDR2 ANQGSEA. V gave up 3 bases and J gave up 9 bases, with 18 bases separating them. The chain's CDR3 is CSVEVTGAGGEQFF. The CDR3 DNA is TGCAGCGTTGAGGTGACGGGGGCCGGGGGTGAGCAGTTCTTC.

V usage is TRBV2 and J usage is TRBJ2-2; D is uncertain. Germline CDR1 SNHLY, CDR2 FYNNEI. CDR3 length equals 14 residues. V lost 0 bases to trimming and J lost 8 bases, with 10 bases between them. This CDR3 reads CASSEASPLGELFF. As DNA, the CDR3 is TGTGCCAGCAGTGAAGCTAGCCCCCTGGGGGAGCTGTTTTTT.